Following are 8 T cell receptor beta chains from one sample sequenced in a study of monozygotic twins with inflammatory bowel disease. Reanalyzing the 5' RACE reads, TCRdb keeps one entry per CDR3 protein, without DNA. Its table records 200,000 to 250,000 distinct CDR3 sequences. Source material: blood. The receptors here all came from a human donor with ulcerative colitis or Crohn's disease, or a healthy co-twin of an affected twin (not recorded which).

The chain joins TRBV3-1 to TRBJ2-2. From germline, CDR1 is LGHDT and CDR2 YNNKEL (reference sequence). The CDR3 consists of 13 residues. CDR3 loop: CASSHDSPGELFF.

The rearrangement uses TRBV6-5 and TRBJ1-1. The CDR3 length is 16 residues. From germline, CDR1 is MNHEY and CDR2 SVGAGI. CDR3 region: CASSYGEGSMNTEAFF.

The rearrangement uses TRBV6-5 and TRBJ2-2. The CDR3 is made up of 13 amino acids. Germline loops: CDR1 MNHEY, CDR2 SVGAGI. The CDR3 region is CAIRQAMTGELFF.

The genes are TRBV5-1 and TRBJ2-5; TCRdb gives TRBD2 as the D gene, but with no DNA this cannot be confirmed. CDR1 SGHRS and CDR2 YFSETQ come from the germline V gene. The CDR3 has 14 residues. CDR3 loop: CASSPTLLQETQYF.

The CDR3 protein is CASSRPNTEAFF. The V and J genes are TRBV7-9 and TRBJ1-1. The CDR3 is made up of 12 amino acids. Germline CDR1 and CDR2: SEHNR and FQNEAQ (reference sequence).

The chain has TRBV5-1 and TRBJ1-4. The CDR3 runs to 16 residues. The germline gives CDR1 SGHRS, CDR2 YFSETQ. The CDR3 is CASSFQGGESNEKLFF.

V usage is TRBV20-1 and J usage is TRBJ2-7; the D gene TCRdb calls, TRBD1, cannot be checked with no DNA. The CDR3 runs to 15 residues. In germline, CDR1 is DFQATT, CDR2 SNEGSKA (reference sequence). The CDR3 spells CSPRGISGGPYEQYF.

This chain joins TRBV12-3 or TRBV12-4 and TRBJ1-2. CDR3 length: 14 amino acids. The CDR3 sequence: CASSLKGLLDGYTF.